This T cell receptor (beta chain) was observed in a study of T cell repertoires in cytomegalovirus infection. Note on this clonotype: Antigen specificity is unknown.

TCRdb ran MiXCR on the reads and lists one entry per CDR3 protein. The repertoire holds more than 95,000 distinct CDR3 sequences, with roughly 32% as singletons. Germline trimming cut 5 bases from V and 4 bases from J; bases unmatched to any gene: 13. The CDR3 is made up of 17 amino acids. Per germline, CDR1 SGHVS and CDR2 FNYEAQ. This TCR derives from a human donor in good health (CMV status not recorded). Some clones in this sample may be carry-over from other donors' samples. The rearrangement links TRBV7-6 to TRBJ2-3; 9 bases align to TRBD2. The sample was CD8+ T cells from cultured PBMCs, taken from culture after CMV antigen stimulation. CDR3 sequence reads: CASSPSRGGAHSDTQYF. The CDR3 DNA follows: TGTGCCAGCAGCCCCAGTCGCGGGGGGGCCCACTCAGATACGCAGTATTTT.